This T cell receptor (beta chain) was identified during a study of beta chain features in type 1 diabetes. Findings and caveats of the study: Moderately but significantly shorter TCRB CDR3s were found in Type 1 diabetes patients in all four CD4+ subsets. High TCR expression in some cells could lead to their over-representation in cDNA sequencing.

Concerning this clone itself: Antigen unknown.

V was pared by 2 bases and J by 0 bases, with 15 bases between. The CDR3 covers 17 residues. Germline lookup yields CDR1 SGHDT and CDR2 YYEEEE. The authors reverse transcribed all of the isolated RNA, so sequencing captured expressed TCRB transcripts. TCRdb keeps only in-frame clones here, not all; method: immunoSEQ multiplex PCR. Of about 410,000 clones in the sample, approximately 15% were seen once. The source material was naive CD4+ T cells from blood. The gene calls are TRBV5-6 and TRBJ2-1; D may be TRBD2 (5 bases). The clonotype was recovered from a man aged 25-45 years in good health. Here the CDR3 reads CASSLGGSPISYNEQFF. The CDR3 region has the DNA TGTGCCAGCAGCTTAGGAGGTTCGCCCATCTCCTACAATGAGCAGTTCTTC.